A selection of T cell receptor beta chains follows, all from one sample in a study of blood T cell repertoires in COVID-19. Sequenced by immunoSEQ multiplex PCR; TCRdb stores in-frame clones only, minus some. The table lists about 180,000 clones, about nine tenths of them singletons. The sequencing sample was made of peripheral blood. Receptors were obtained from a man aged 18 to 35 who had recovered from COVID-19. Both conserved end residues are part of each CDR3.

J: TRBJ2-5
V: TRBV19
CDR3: CASSMTGLAGGETQYF

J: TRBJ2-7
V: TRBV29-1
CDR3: CSVTGTLYEQYF

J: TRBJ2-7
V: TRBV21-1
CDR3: CAGGRDKDCLITYEQYF

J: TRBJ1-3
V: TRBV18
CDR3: CASSPPPGGNTIYF

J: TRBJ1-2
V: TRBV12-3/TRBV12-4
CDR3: CASRRGYGYTF

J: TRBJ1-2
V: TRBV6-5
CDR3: CASSYSQALGGYTF

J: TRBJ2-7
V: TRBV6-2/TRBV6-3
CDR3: CASSSTRYEQYF

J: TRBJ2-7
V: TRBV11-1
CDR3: CASSLRAGVSYEQYF

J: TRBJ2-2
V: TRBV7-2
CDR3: CASSPMGPVPGELFF

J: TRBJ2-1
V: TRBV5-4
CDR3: CASSPRQGNSEQFF

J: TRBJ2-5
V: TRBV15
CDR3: CATSPGTDKETQYF

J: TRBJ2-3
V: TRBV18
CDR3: CASSNRLDTQYF

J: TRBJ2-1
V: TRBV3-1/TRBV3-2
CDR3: CASSQILLSGSSYNEQFF

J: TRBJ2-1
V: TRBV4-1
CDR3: CASSQLLAGESEQFF

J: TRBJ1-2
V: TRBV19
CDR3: CASSIMDNPLYGYTF

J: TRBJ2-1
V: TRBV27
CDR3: CASSFTSGRAGYNEQFF

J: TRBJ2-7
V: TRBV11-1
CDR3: CASSLTGNREQYF

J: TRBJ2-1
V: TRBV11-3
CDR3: CASSPTRNNEQFF

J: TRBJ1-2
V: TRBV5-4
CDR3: CASSPGREIGYTF

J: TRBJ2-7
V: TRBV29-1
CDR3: CSVRTGIYEQYF

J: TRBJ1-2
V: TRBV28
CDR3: CASGFIPGREYGYTF

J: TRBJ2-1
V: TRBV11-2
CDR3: CASSLGPQNEQFF

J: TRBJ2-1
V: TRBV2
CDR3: CASRATSGRAGHEQFF

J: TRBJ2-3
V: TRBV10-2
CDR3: CASSDFLSTDTQYF

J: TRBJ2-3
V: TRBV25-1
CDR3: CASTGGITQYF

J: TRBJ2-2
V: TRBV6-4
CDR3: CASRAGAEGTGELFF

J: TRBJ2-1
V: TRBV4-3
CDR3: CASSQDWGPKDNEQFF

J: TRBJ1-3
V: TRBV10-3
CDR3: CAISPVTGNTIYF

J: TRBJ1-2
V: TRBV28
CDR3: CASSTTGSSLRGYTF

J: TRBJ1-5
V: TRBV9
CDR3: CASSPGGGAQPQHF

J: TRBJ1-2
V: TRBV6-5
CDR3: CASSTGLSYGYTF

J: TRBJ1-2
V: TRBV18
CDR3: CASSPPTAGGYGYTF

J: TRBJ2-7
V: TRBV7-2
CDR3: CASRPTGGGEQYF

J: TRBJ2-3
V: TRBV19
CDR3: CASSRHHVRDRAGDTQYF

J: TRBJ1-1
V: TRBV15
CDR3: CATSRVGGPLMNTEAFF

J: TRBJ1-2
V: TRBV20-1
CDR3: CTLEDNYGYTF

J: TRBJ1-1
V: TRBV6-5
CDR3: CASSRTGGGTEAFF

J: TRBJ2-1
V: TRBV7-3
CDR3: CASSYRSGSSYNEQFF

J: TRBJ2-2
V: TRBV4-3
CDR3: CASSQDRDSLTGELFF

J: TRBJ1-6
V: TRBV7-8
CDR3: CASSLDLNSPLHF

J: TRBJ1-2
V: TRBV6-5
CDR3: CASSYSRAGESYTF

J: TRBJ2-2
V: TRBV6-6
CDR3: CASRTSGSFRELFF